These 14 T cell receptor beta chains originate from one sample sequenced in a study of CD4 T cells in relation to SARS-CoV-2 and coronaviruses. Unexposed donor CD4+ T cells date from 2011-2018, before the COVID-19 pandemic. The cells were cultured for 10 days before CD4+ T cells were isolated. Their target antigens are unknown. Libraries were prepared by immunoSEQ multiplex PCR; TCRdb keeps only in-frame clonotypes and omits some of them. This table holds roughly 18,000 clones, 79% found once. The sequencing sample was made of CD4+ T cells from PBMCs, cultured in vitro. The receptors originated from a human donor in good health.

This chain connects TRBV11-1 to TRBJ2-6, with D possibly being TRBD1 (6 bases). The CDR3 extends over 16 amino acids. V lost 5 bases and J lost 6, with 17 bases in between. CDR1 is SGHAT, CDR2 FQDESV, per germline (reference sequence). CDR3 DNA sequence: TGTGCCAGCAGCCCAGGGGCGGGCCCGGTGGCCAACGTCCTGACTTTC. The encoded protein is CASSPGAGPVANVLTF. The variable domain in full, with the rest retrieved from reference TRBV11-1 and TRBJ2-6, is EAEVAQSPRYKITEKSQAVAFWCDPISGHATLYWYRQILGQGPELLVQFQDESVVDDSQLPKDRFSAERLKGVDSTLKIQPAELGDSAMYLCASSPGAGPVANVLTFGAGSRLTVL.

The V gene is TRBV11-3, the J gene TRBJ2-1; TRBD1 or TRBD2 may be the D gene (5 bases each). Per the germline V gene, CDR1 is SGHNT and CDR2 is YENEEA. The CDR3 contains 15 residues. V lost 4 bases, J lost 6 bases, and 16 bases lay in between. The CDR3 is CASSSGTPPRNEQFF. The CDR3 bases are TGTGCCAGCAGCTCTGGGACCCCTCCCCGCAATGAGCAGTTCTTC.

The V gene is TRBV4-2, the J gene TRBJ2-2; weak D call: TRBD2 (5 bases). Germline V gene data show CDR1 as LGHNA and CDR2 as YNFKEQ. The CDR3 length is 16 residues. Trimming took 0 bases from V and 0 from J, leaving 8 bases between them. The CDR3, as DNA: TGTGCCAGCAGCCAAGAAACGGGAACGAACACCGGGGAGCTGTTTTTT. This encodes CASSQETGTNTGELFF.

In this sample, this clone turned up a few times. The chain recombines TRBV5-1 with TRBJ1-3; maybe TRBD1 (6 bases). Germline-derived CDR1 and CDR2 are SGHRS and YFSETQ. The length of the CDR3 is 14 residues. Trimming pared 6 bases from V and 0 bases from J, leaving 10 bases between. The CDR3 coding sequence is TGCGCCAGCATGACGGACAGCTCTGGAAACACCATATATTTT. Protein: CASMTDSSGNTIYF.

This clone was seen a single time. This chain joins TRBV2 and TRBJ1-5; 11 bases map to TRBD1. V lost 2 bases to trimming and J lost 5 bases; unmatched junction nucleotides: 14. The CDR3 has 19 residues. Looked up from germline, CDR1 is SNHLY and CDR2 is FYNNEI. For the CDR3, the DNA is TGTGCCAGCAGTGAACCCGGGACAGGGGGGGTGTGGGGGGATCAGCCCCAGCATTTT. This sequence encodes CASSEPGTGGVWGDQPQHF.

The chain combines TRBV30 with TRBJ2-7; TRBD2 agrees at 7 bases. With 4 bases clipped from V and 4 bases from J, the junction kept 7 bases outside the gene matches. CDR1 and CDR2 (germline): GTSNPN, SVGIG (reference sequence). The CDR3 has 13 residues. CDR3 bases: TGTGCCTGGATAGGCGGAGCGGGGTACGAGCAGTACTTC. This sequence encodes CAWIGGAGYEQYF.

J is TRBJ2-7 and V is TRBV4-2, with D possibly being TRBD2 (5 bases). The CDR3 consists of 15 residues. The V gene lost 5 bases and the J gene lost 5 bases, with 19 bases spanning the gap. Per germline, CDR1 LGHNA and CDR2 YNFKEQ. CDR3 nucleotide sequence: TGTGCCAGCAGCTCTCCAGAGCGGAACAGCAACGAGCAGTACTTC. Translating it yields CASSSPERNSNEQYF.

The chain has TRBV6-2 or TRBV6-3 and TRBJ2-5; D is unresolved. From germline, CDR1 is MNHEY and CDR2 SVGEGT. The CDR3 contains 15 residues. The V end was cut by 2 bases, the J end by 5 bases, with 15 bases between. This CDR3 reads CASSYRVADPETQYF. The CDR3 bases are TGTGCCAGCAGTTACAGGGTAGCCGATCCGGAGACCCAGTACTTC.

V usage is TRBV2 and J usage is TRBJ1-1; no definite D call. The CDR3 has 8 amino acids. CDR1 and CDR2 from the germline V gene are SNHLY and FYNNEI. Trimming removed 10 bases from V and 11 bases from J, with 8 bases in between. The DNA of the CDR3 is TGTGCCACCTGGGTGGCTTTCTTT. It codes for CATWVAFF.

The chain employs TRBV29-1 and TRBJ1-1, with D possibly TRBD1 on 6 matching bases. CDR1 is SQVTM and CDR2 is ANQGSEA in the germline V gene. There are 13 residues in the CDR3. V was pared by 6 bases and J by 0 bases, with 11 bases between. CDR3 protein: CSVSTGMNTEAFF. The CDR3 DNA follows: TGCAGCGTGTCGACAGGAATGAACACTGAAGCTTTCTTT.

This clone was picked up a small number of times. The genes are TRBV19 and TRBJ1-5; perhaps TRBD1 as D (5 bases). CDR1 and CDR2 from the germline V gene are LNHDA and SQIVND (reference sequence). The CDR3 has 13 residues. The germline V and J ends were trimmed by 4 bases and 4 bases, with 8 bases remaining between them. CDR3 protein: CASSRPGNQPQHF. In DNA, the CDR3 is TGTGCCAGTAGTAGGCCAGGGAATCAGCCCCAGCATTTT.

This chain connects TRBV19 to TRBJ1-1, with 7 bases that match TRBD1. Looked up from germline, CDR1 is LNHDA and CDR2 is SQIVND (reference sequence). V shed 2 bases and J 4 bases; nucleotides not matched to a gene: 10. This CDR3 contains 16 residues. The CDR3 DNA follows: TGTGCCAGTAGTATAATAAGCAGGGGGATCGGCACTGAAGCTTTCTTT. Its protein is CASSIISRGIGTEAFF.

The rearrangement links TRBV5-1 to TRBJ1-2, with TRBD1 identical over 11 bases. V dropped 5 bases and J dropped 1; count of bases not matched to a gene: 1. This CDR3 contains 14 residues. Germline lookup yields CDR1 SGHRS and CDR2 YFSETQ. The CDR3 nucleotides are TGCGCCAGCAGGGGACAGGGGGGTAACTATGGCTACACCTTC. As protein: CASRGQGGNYGYTF.

This chain links TRBV29-1 with TRBJ2-2; D may be TRBD1 (6 bases). V was shortened by 5 bases and J by 2 bases, with 9 bases between the two germline ends. The V gene's germline CDR1 is SQVTM and CDR2 ANQGSEA. The CDR3 has 13 residues. The CDR3 DNA is TGCAGCGTTCGGGACACCAACACCGGGGAGCTGTTTTTT. It specifies CSVRDTNTGELFF.